This TCR beta chain was sequenced in a study of T cell responses to AZD1222 COVID-19 vaccine. The ends lost 4 bases at V and 4 bases at J; junction bases unmatched: 1. The germline gives CDR1 LGHDT, CDR2 YNNKEL (reference sequence). The CDR3 extends over 14 amino acids. Profiled with immunoSEQ multiplex PCR; TCRdb holds only in-frame clones, not every one. The table shows 140,000 to 150,000 clones, with around 91% occurring only once. The sample in question was peripheral blood, obtained on day 0 of AZD1222 vaccination. This receptor was obtained from an adult in good health. V is TRBV3-1 (or the pseudogene TRBV3-2) and J is TRBJ2-1, with TRBD2 identical over 10 bases. This chain's CDR3 is CASSPGLAYNEQFF. CDR3 nucleotide sequence: TGTGCCAGCAGCCCGGGACTAGCGTACAATGAGCAGTTCTTC.